This T cell receptor (beta chain) was obtained from a study of vaccination and CD4 T cells after COVID-19. About the research overall: At a median approximately 99 days (range 35 to 161) after diagnosis, post-COVID samples were drawn. The authors used overlapping spike peptides from SARS-CoV-2, HCoV-NL63, HCoV-OC43 and HCoV-229E to stimulate cells.

Notes on this clonotype: Its antigen is still unknown.

Noted treatment: roughly nine-day PBMC culture with coronavirus spike peptide pools or control peptides (ViraFEST assay). ViraFEST used peptide pools to expand antigen-specific T cells before TCR sequencing. CDR1 SGDLS and CDR2 YYNGEE come from the germline V gene. There are 15 residues in the CDR3. V was shortened by 2 bases and J by 2 bases, with 11 bases between the two germline ends. Scientists ran DNA taken from cultured CD4+ T cells through the Oncomine TCR Beta short-read assay for sequencing. From the PCR reads, TCRdb called clonotypes with MiXCR, one entry per CDR3 protein. Of 15,000 to 16,000 distinct CDR3 sequences listed, 52% are singletons.

The sample comprised CD4+ T cells from blood, cultured in vitro. This receptor was identified in a human donor who had recovered from COVID-19. This chain uses TRBV9 with TRBJ2-1; D call uncertain. CDR3 DNA sequence: TGTGCCAGCAGCGTCAGATCCGATACCTACAATGAGCAGTTCTTC. Its translation: CASSVRSDTYNEQFF.